Below, one T cell receptor beta chain is given with its context. The sample is drawn from a study of CD8 T cells in Susac syndrome. Across the study: Patients with Susac syndrome were, at the time of blood collection, therapy-naive, maintained on corticosteroids, or maintained on intravenous immunoglobulin alone.

Reverse transcription used about 0.45 to 1 ug RNA and random hexamers. It was immunoSEQ multiplex PCR that amplified TCR beta CDR3 across 54 Vbeta and 13 Jbeta. In TCRdb, the immunoSEQ multiplex PCR reads were re-called with MiXCR into one record per CDR3 protein. The sample has about 150,000 distinct CDR3 sequences, roughly 95% seen once. The germline CDR1 and CDR2 sequences are SGHNT and YYREEE (reference sequence). With 1 base removed from V and 4 bases from J, the gap between germline ends came to 8 bases. The CDR3 contains 13 residues. Under recently defined diagnostic criteria, the patients with Susac syndrome qualified as having definite or probable disease.

Material for sequencing was CD4+ T cells from PBMCs. V and J are TRBV5-4 and TRBJ2-5; D call uncertain. The TCR originated in a human donor with Susac syndrome. The CDR3 coding sequence is TGTGCCAGCAGCTTGAGATCAGTAGAGACCCAGTACTTC. Encoded protein: CASSLRSVETQYF. The full variable domain, in which reference TRBV5-4 and TRBJ2-5 provide the parts outside the CDR3, is ETGVTQSPTHLIKTRGQQVTLRCSSQSGHNTVSWYQQALGQGPQFIFQYYREEENGRGNFPPRFSGLQFPNYSSELNVNALELDDSALYLCASSLRSVETQYFGPGTRLLVL.